This T cell receptor beta chain was captured by sequencing in a study of shared T cell receptors in the human thymus. The germline CDR1 and CDR2 sequences are LNHDA and SQIVND (reference sequence). Trimming stripped 2 bases from V and 7 bases from J, with 12 bases between. The CDR3 runs to 15 residues. Some clones are missing from TCRdb's copy, which holds only in-frame ones; the method was immunoSEQ multiplex PCR. The sample includes hundreds of thousands of clones, roughly 86% of them seen just once. This sample also appeared in a second study, on human thymus T cells. That paper adds: Congenital heart defects were the reason for the corrective surgery that the donors, healthy Finnish infants, were having. Thymus was obtained from resections taken during corrective heart surgery. Both thymic and peripheral blood repertoires showed apparently biased V and J usage.

This clonotype originated in a boy younger than two with a congenital heart defect. The chain joins TRBV19 to TRBJ1-6; the D gene is possibly TRBD1 (6 bases). Sequencing was carried out using thymocytes. The CDR3 spells CASSIRTDLNSPLHF. The CDR3 bases are TGTGCCAGTAGTATACGGACAGATCTAAATTCACCCCTCCACTTT. The full variable domain, in which reference TRBV19 and TRBJ1-6 provide the parts outside the CDR3, is DGGITQSPKYLFRKEGQNVTLSCEQNLNHDAMYWYRQDPGQGLRLIYYSQIVNDFQKGDIAEGYSVSREKKESFPLTVTSAQKNPTAFYLCASSIRTDLNSPLHFGNGTRLTVT.